The rows below give T cell receptor beta chains drawn from one sample of a study of cytomegalovirus exposure and HLA in healthy donors. Clones were read by immunoSEQ multiplex PCR, and TCRdb kept only the in-frame ones, dropping some. The table lists over 250,000 clones, 65% to 90% of them singletons. Sequencing was carried out using PBMCs. Receptor source: a woman between 18 and 29 years old in good health and CMV-seronegative. The CDR3 runs from the conserved cysteine through the conserved F or W. D genes are given only for firm matches. Some rows mark clone size as missing; the rest say once, few, many or name a class of expanded clone.

>.|TRBJ2-2|.|TRBV6-6
TGTGCCAGCAGTTACTCGGGAACTCAGGGGGGGGAGCTGTTTTTT
CASSYSGTQGGELFF
>TRBD1|TRBJ1-1|.|TRBV13
TGTGCCACCAACCCAGGGGGTGCTCTACCTGAAGCTTTCTTT
CATNPGGALPEAFF
>TRBD1|TRBJ2-7|.|TRBV10-3
TGTGCCATCAGTTGGGACAGGGGATACGAGCAGTACTTC
CAISWDRGYEQYF
>TRBD2|TRBJ2-7|.|TRBV7-9
TGTGCCAGCAGCTTAGGACGGACGGGAGGTACCTACGAGCAGTACTTC
CASSLGRTGGTYEQYF
>TRBD1|TRBJ1-1|.|TRBV6-1
TGTGCCAGCAGTGAACTCAGGGGGGAAGCTGAAGCTTTCTTT
CASSELRGEAEAFF
>.|TRBJ2-1|once|TRBV14
TGTGCCAGCAGCCAAGTTTCAGGGAAATTCTACAATGAGCAGTTCTTC
CASSQVSGKFYNEQFF
>TRBD2|TRBJ2-7|.|TRBV19
TGTGCCAGTAAAGAGCGGGGGTTCTCCTACGAGCAGTACTTC
CASKERGFSYEQYF
>.|TRBJ1-1|once|TRBV30
TGTGCCTGGTCCGAGATATTTAACACTGAAGCTTTCTTT
CAWSEIFNTEAFF
>TRBD2|TRBJ2-1|.|TRBV7-2
TGTGCCAGCAGCTTAGGGGCTGCGGGGGGGACCTACAATGAGCAGTTCTTC
CASSLGAAGGTYNEQFF
>TRBD1|TRBJ1-3|.|TRBV18
TGTGCCAGCTCACGGACACAGGGGGACACCATATATTTT
CASSRTQGDTIYF
>.|TRBJ1-2|.|TRBV19
TGTGCCAGTAGTAACCCGCAGCGCTATGGCTACACCTTC
CASSNPQRYGYTF
>.|TRBJ2-7|.|TRBV6-5
TGTGCCAGCAGTTCCCTCCTTATCTCCTACGAGCAGTACTTC
CASSSLLISYEQYF